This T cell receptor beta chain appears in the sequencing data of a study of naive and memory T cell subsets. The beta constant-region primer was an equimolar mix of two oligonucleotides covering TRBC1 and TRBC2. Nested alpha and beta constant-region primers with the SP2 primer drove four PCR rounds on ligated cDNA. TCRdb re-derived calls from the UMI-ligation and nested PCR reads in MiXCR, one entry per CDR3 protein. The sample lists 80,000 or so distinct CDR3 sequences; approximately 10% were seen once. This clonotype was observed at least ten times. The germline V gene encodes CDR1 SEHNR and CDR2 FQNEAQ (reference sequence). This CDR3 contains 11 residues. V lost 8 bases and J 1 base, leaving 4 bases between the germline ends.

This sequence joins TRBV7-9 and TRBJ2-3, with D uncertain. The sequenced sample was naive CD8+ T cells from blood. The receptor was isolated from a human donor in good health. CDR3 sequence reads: CASGGTDTQYF. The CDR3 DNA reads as TGTGCCAGCGGGGGCACAGATACGCAGTATTTT.